The clone carrying this TCR beta chain was picked up a small number of times. What it binds is unknown. Study-wide points: Tumor memory CD4+ T cell TCR gene usage was found to cluster with blood and lymph node memory CD4+ cells and with lymph node naive CD4+ cells.

V was pared by 4 bases and J by 5 bases, with 7 bases of the junction left unmatched. This CDR3 region has 14 residues. Germline CDR1 SGHRS, CDR2 YFSETQ. Via MiXCR, TCRdb re-called the 5' RACE reads, giving one row per CDR3 protein. The sample contains roughly 44,000 distinct CDR3 sequences, 25% to 35% of which appear only once. The sequence came from a female donor with breast cancer. Sequenced material: memory CD4+ T cells sorted from a lymph node. The subset denotes: memory CD4+ T cells, CD4+CD45RO+CD25-. The genes are TRBV5-1 and TRBJ2-5; 8 nucleotides agree with TRBD2. The CDR3 sequence: CASSQPTSVETQYF. The CDR3 nucleotides are TGCGCCAGCAGCCAACCGACTAGCGTGGAGACCCAGTACTTC.